One sample yielded the 27 T cell receptor beta chains listed below, sequenced in a study of T cell repertoires in cytomegalovirus infection. A single record per CDR3 protein comes from TCRdb applying MiXCR to the reads. The data show around 800,000 distinct CDR3 sequences, less than 35% seen once. These receptors lack a known antigen. Specimen: cultured CD8+ T cells from PBMCs, collected from culture after CMV antigen stimulation. The receptors derive from a human donor in good health (CMV status not recorded). Some clones in this sample may be carry-over from other donors' samples.

This clonotype was observed a handful of times. This chain links TRBV10-3 with TRBJ1-3; no reliable D call. Per germline, CDR1 ENHRY and CDR2 SYGVKD. The CDR3 length is 19 residues. V was shortened by 6 bases and J by 0 bases, with 24 bases between the two germline ends. The CDR3 DNA follows: TGTGCCATCAGGATGGGTCCCGAGCGACGGTCAAACTCTGGAAACACCATATATTTT. Translation gives CAIRMGPERRSNSGNTIYF.

V is TRBV9 and J is TRBJ2-7, with D possibly being TRBD1 (5 bases). Trimming left V 4 bases short and J 0 bases short, with 14 bases between. In germline, CDR1 is SGDLS, CDR2 YYNGEE. This CDR3 has 15 amino acids. CDR3 sequence reads: CASSPLKTDSYEQYF. DNA of the CDR3: TGTGCCAGCAGCCCGCTCAAGACAGACTCCTACGAGCAGTACTTC.

This clonotype has a handful of counts. The rearrangement links TRBV7-9 to TRBJ2-7; D unclear. The CDR3 totals 11 residues. Germline CDR1 is SEHNR and CDR2 is FQNEAQ (reference sequence). Trimming pared 5 bases from V and 7 bases from J, leaving 9 bases between. CDR3 coding DNA: TGTGCCAGCAGCCCCGTGGGGGAGCAGTACTTC. Translation: CASSPVGEQYF.

Comment on this clonotype: Compared with germline, one end of the junction differs, possibly owing to a read error. The chain is built from TRBV5-6 and TRBJ1-1; D is undetermined. CDR1 is SGHDT, CDR2 YYEEEE, per germline. The CDR3 is made up of 12 amino acids. This chain's CDR3 is CTSSLVNTEAFF. The CDR3 DNA sequence: TGTACCAGCAGCTTGGTGAACACTGAAGCTTTCTTT. Variable domain in full (rest from reference TRBV5-6 and TRBJ1-1): DAGVTQSPTHLIKTRGQQVTLRCSPKSGHDTVSWYQQALGQGPQFIFQYYEEEERQRGNFPDRFSGHQFPNYSSELNVNALLLGDSALYLCTSSLVNTEAFFGQGTRLTVV.

This clonotype was seen repeatedly, ten times or more. The chain is built from TRBV12-3 or TRBV12-4 and TRBJ2-7; D is uncertain. The CDR3 is made up of 18 amino acids. V lost 3 bases and J 6 bases, leaving 27 bases between the germline ends. The CDR3 sequence is CASSFSVPGHPNKTEQYV. The CDR3 DNA is TGTGCCAGCAGTTTTAGTGTTCCGGGCCATCCCAATAAAACCGAGCAGTACGTC.

The gene calls are TRBV6-8 and TRBJ2-2, with TRBD2 identical over 10 bases. The germline CDR1 and CDR2 sequences are MNHGY and SAAAGT. V lost 2 bases, J lost 7 bases, and 7 bases stayed unmatched. This CDR3 spans 16 amino acids. The DNA for the CDR3 is TGTGCCAGCAGTTACGGAGCGGGGGGGCCTTACGGGGAGCTGTTTTTT. It codes for CASSYGAGGPYGELFF.

This clonotype was counted a few times. Here the CDR3 reads CASSQVRRNTEAFF. CDR3 in DNA: TGTGCCAGCAGCCAAGTCCGTAGGAACACTGAAGCTTTCTTT. The chain recombines TRBV7-9 with TRBJ1-1, with no clear D. With 5 bases removed from V and 1 base from J, the gap between germline ends came to 11 bases. This CDR3 has 14 residues. Germline V gives CDR1 SEHNR, CDR2 FQNEAQ (reference sequence).

V usage is TRBV19 and J usage is TRBJ1-2, with 8 bases matching TRBD1. CDR1 and CDR2 from the germline V gene are LNHDA and SQIVND (reference sequence). This CDR3 is 15 amino acids long. V shed 4 bases and J 6 bases; nucleotides not matched to a gene: 10. For the CDR3, the DNA is TGTGCCAGTAGTACTTCCCGGACAGGGCGAGATGGCTACACCTTC. Translating it yields CASSTSRTGRDGYTF. The whole variable domain, filled in from reference TRBV19 and TRBJ1-2, reads DGGITQSPKYLFRKEGQNVTLSCEQNLNHDAMYWYRQDPGQGLRLIYYSQIVNDFQKGDIAEGYSVSREKKESFPLTVTSAQKNPTAFYLCASSTSRTGRDGYTFGSGTRLTVV.

V and J are TRBV4-3 and TRBJ1-4, with D perhaps TRBD1 (6 bases). V lost 3 bases and J lost 6, with 11 bases in between. The CDR3 sequence is 14 residues long. CDR1 and CDR2 (germline): LGHNA, YSLEER. CDR3 region: CASSQETGYEKLFF. The CDR3 DNA sequence: TGCGCCAGCAGCCAGGAGACAGGCTATGAAAAACTGTTTTTT.

The V and J genes are TRBV12-3 or TRBV12-4 and TRBJ2-1; unclear D gene. The V end lost 5 bases, the J end lost 3 bases, and 11 bases lay between the germline ends. The CDR3 has 14 amino acids. CDR3 nucleotides: TGTGCCAGCAGTGCCCAGGCACGCTACAATGAGCAGTTCTTC. This encodes CASSAQARYNEQFF.

The rearrangement links TRBV19 to TRBJ2-5, with 7 bases lining up with TRBD2. This CDR3 is built from 14 residues. The V segment lost 1 base and the J segment 3 bases; nucleotides outside the gene matches: 2. CDR1 LNHDA and CDR2 SQIVND come from the germline V gene (reference sequence). As DNA, the CDR3 is TGTGCCAGTAGTATAGCGGGGGGAAAAGAGACCCAGTACTTC. Protein product: CASSIAGGKETQYF.

This clonotype was counted a few times. J is TRBJ1-1 and V is TRBV29-1; D unresolved. CDR3 size: 14 residues. From germline, CDR1 is SQVTM and CDR2 ANQGSEA. The V end was cut by 7 bases, the J end by 2 bases, with 17 bases between. CDR3 sequence: CSALYSLENTEAFF. As DNA, the CDR3 is TGCAGCGCTCTATACAGCCTTGAAAACACTGAAGCTTTCTTT.

This clonotype was counted only a few times. This chain's CDR3 is CASSQDLSGPANTGELFF. CDR3 sequence (DNA): TGCGCCAGCAGCCAAGATCTCAGTGGACCCGCGAACACCGGGGAGCTGTTTTTT. The chain combines TRBV4-3 with TRBJ2-2; unclear D gene. Per the germline V gene, CDR1 is LGHNA and CDR2 is YSLEER. V lost 0 bases and J lost 0, with 14 bases in between. This CDR3 comprises 18 residues.

This clonotype showed up just a few times. The chain combines TRBV27 with TRBJ2-7, with 7 bases matching TRBD2. This CDR3 comprises 11 residues. V lost 8 bases and J lost 2; bases outside the gene matches: 0. Germline lookup yields CDR1 MNHEY and CDR2 SMNVEV (reference sequence). CDR3 bases: TGTGCCAGCGGACTAGCCTACGAGCAGTACGTC. It encodes CASGLAYEQYV.

The chain couples TRBV6-5 to TRBJ2-5, with D possibly TRBD2 on 6 matching bases. The germline V and J ends were trimmed by 5 bases and 1 base, with 14 bases remaining between them. Germline values: CDR1 MNHEY, CDR2 SVGAGI. CDR3 length equals 15 residues. CDR3 region: CASSELLGGQETQYF. CDR3 in DNA: TGTGCCAGCAGTGAACTCCTCGGGGGCCAAGAGACCCAGTACTTC.

The V and J genes are TRBV7-9 and TRBJ2-7, with D hard to call. The V end lost 6 bases, the J end lost 4 bases, and 10 bases lay between the germline ends. Germline CDR1 and CDR2: SEHNR and FQNEAQ (reference sequence). This CDR3 region has 12 residues. This CDR3 reads CASSQAHYEQYF. In DNA, the CDR3 is TGTGCCAGCAGTCAGGCTCATTACGAGCAGTACTTC.

J is TRBJ2-1 and V is TRBV6-5, with 9 bases matching TRBD2. V lost 2 bases, J lost 0 bases, and 5 bases stayed unmatched. The CDR3 has 17 amino acids. Germline CDR1 and CDR2: MNHEY and SVGAGI. The CDR3 nucleotides are TGTGCCAGCAGTTACCGTAGCGGGGGTAGCTCCTACAATGAGCAGTTCTTC. Its protein product is CASSYRSGGSSYNEQFF.

This chain uses TRBV5-6 with TRBJ1-2, with D possibly TRBD1 on 5 matching bases. V lost 2 bases and J lost 2, with 16 bases in between. This CDR3 comprises 16 residues. Germline CDR1 reads SGHDT; CDR2 reads YYEEEE. CDR3 DNA: TGTGCCAGCAGCTTCGAGTTTACGACAGCAAACTATGGCTACACCTTC. Its protein product is CASSFEFTTANYGYTF.

This clonotype turned up a few times. The chain couples TRBV7-9 to TRBJ1-3, with TRBD1 identical over 7 bases. J lost 2 bases, V lost 3 bases, and 4 bases had no gene match. Germline CDR1 SEHNR, CDR2 FQNEAQ (reference sequence). The CDR3 has 15 residues. CDR3 coding DNA: TGTGCCAGCAGCTTCGTCGGGACAGCTGGAAACACCATATATTTT. Amino acids: CASSFVGTAGNTIYF. Combining the CDR3 with reference TRBV7-9 and TRBJ1-3 gives the whole variable domain DTGVSQNPRHKITKRGQNVTFRCDPISEHNRLYWYRQTLGQGPEFLTYFQNEAQLEKSRLLSDRFSAERPKGSFSTLEIQRTEQGDSAMYLCASSFVGTAGNTIYFGEGSWLTVV.

This clonotype has a count of ten or more. V usage is TRBV5-6 and J usage is TRBJ2-3; TRBD2 is a possible D gene (6 bases). Per germline, CDR1 SGHDT and CDR2 YYEEEE. V was clipped by 2 bases and J by 0 bases, with 10 bases between them. This CDR3 is built from 15 residues. CDR3: CASSFRGFSTDTQYF. The CDR3 DNA follows: TGTGCCAGCAGCTTTCGGGGGTTTAGCACAGATACGCAGTATTTT.

The chain joins TRBV7-2 to TRBJ2-7; D gene unclear. Germline V gives CDR1 SGHTA, CDR2 FQGNSA. This CDR3 region has 15 residues. The V gene lost 5 bases and the J gene lost 3 bases, with 17 bases spanning the gap. The DNA for the CDR3 is TGTGCCAGCAGCCCTACCCCGGGTAGGAGCTACGAGCAGTACTTC. It yields the protein CASSPTPGRSYEQYF.

The sample holds many counts of this clonotype. This chain uses TRBV4-3 with TRBJ1-6; a possible D gene is TRBD1 (5 bases). Germline lookup yields CDR1 LGHNA and CDR2 YSLEER. The V end lost 0 bases, the J end lost 8 bases, and 11 bases lay between the germline ends. The CDR3 extends over 15 amino acids. CDR3 residues: CASSQDGGLYSPLHF. CDR3 bases: TGCGCCAGCAGCCAAGACGGGGGGTTATATTCACCCCTCCACTTT.

The rearrangement joins TRBV20-1 to TRBJ1-2; no reliable D call. This CDR3 comprises 9 residues. In germline, CDR1 is DFQATT, CDR2 SNEGSKA (reference sequence). The CDR3 region has the DNA TGCAGCAAAGCAAACGGCTACACCTTC. This translates into CSKANGYTF.

The rearrangement links TRBV27 to TRBJ2-1, with TRBD2 matching over 11 bases. The junction had 8 bases not matched to a gene; V was cut back by 8 bases and J by 8 bases. CDR3 size: 14 residues. The germline V gene has CDR1 MNHEY and CDR2 SMNVEV (reference sequence). CDR3 nucleotides: TGTGCCAGCCGATTAGCGGGGGGGGGGGATGAGCAGTTCTTC. It specifies CASRLAGGGDEQFF.

This clonotype came up many times. The V gene is TRBV7-8, the J gene TRBJ2-1; D possibly corresponds to TRBD1 (5 bases). The CDR3 extends over 14 amino acids. V shed 1 base and J shed 7 bases, with 11 bases lying between them. The germline CDR1 and CDR2 sequences are SGHVS and FQNEAQ. The CDR3 DNA reads TGTGCCAGCAGCTTAGTTCATAGGGGTAATGAGCAGTTCTTC. Protein product: CASSLVHRGNEQFF. The variable domain in full, completed from reference TRBV7-8 and TRBJ2-1, reads GAGVSQSPRYKVAKRGQDVALRCDPISGHVSLFWYQQALGQGPEFLTYFQNEAQLDKSGLPSDRFFAERPEGSVSTLKIQRTQQEDSAVYLCASSLVHRGNEQFFGPGTRLTVL.

This rearrangement joins TRBV12-3 or TRBV12-4 to TRBJ1-4; D remains unclear. V gave up 2 bases and J gave up 8 bases, with 12 bases separating them. This CDR3 contains 14 residues. In DNA form, the CDR3 reads TGTGCCAGCAGTTTAATGGGGATTCGGGAAAAACTGTTTTTT. This translates into CASSLMGIREKLFF.

The V and J genes are TRBV4-1 and TRBJ1-1; 8 bases line up with TRBD1. The CDR3 consists of 15 residues. CDR1 MGHRA and CDR2 YSYEKL come from the germline V gene. The V and J ends lost 0 bases and 3 bases, in that order; junction bases with no gene match: 3. CDR3 region: CASSQDGQGYTEAFF. The CDR3 DNA sequence: TGCGCCAGCAGCCAAGACGGACAGGGCTACACTGAAGCTTTCTTT.